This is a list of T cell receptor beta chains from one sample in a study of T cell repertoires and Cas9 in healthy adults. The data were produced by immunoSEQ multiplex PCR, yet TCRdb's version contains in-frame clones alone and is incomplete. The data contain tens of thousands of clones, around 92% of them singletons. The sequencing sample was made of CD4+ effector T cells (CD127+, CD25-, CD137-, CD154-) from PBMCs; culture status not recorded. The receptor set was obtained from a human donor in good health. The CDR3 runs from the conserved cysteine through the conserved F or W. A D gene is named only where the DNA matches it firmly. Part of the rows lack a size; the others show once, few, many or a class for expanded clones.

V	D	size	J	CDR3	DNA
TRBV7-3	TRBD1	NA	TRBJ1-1	CASSPRGQVDTEAFF	TGTGCCAGCAGCCCGCGGGGACAGGTCGACACTGAAGCTTTCTTT
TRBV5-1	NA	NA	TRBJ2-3	CASSRGDTQYF	TGCGCCAGCAGCCGGGGAGATACGCAGTATTTT
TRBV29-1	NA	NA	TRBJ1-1	CSVDSYSTEAFF	TGCAGCGTTGACAGTTATAGCACTGAAGCTTTCTTT
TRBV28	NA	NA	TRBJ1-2	CASILGAGSYGYTF	TGTGCCAGCATCCTAGGGGCAGGGTCCTATGGCTACACCTTC
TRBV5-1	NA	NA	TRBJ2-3	CASSLEGTDTQYF	TGCGCCAGCAGCTTGGAGGGGACAGATACGCAGTATTTT
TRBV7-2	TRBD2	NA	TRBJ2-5	CASSLEGGKETQYF	TGTGCCAGCAGCTTGGAGGGAGGGAAAGAGACCCAGTACTTC
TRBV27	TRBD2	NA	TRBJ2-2	CASRVGLASYTGELFF	TGTGCCAGCAGGGTGGGACTAGCGTCTTACACCGGGGAGCTGTTTTTT
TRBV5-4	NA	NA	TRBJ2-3	CASSPSDTDTQYF	TGTGCCAGCAGCCCGAGCGACACAGATACGCAGTATTTT
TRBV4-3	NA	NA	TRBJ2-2	CASSQVIAGELFF	TGCGCCAGCAGCCAAGTGATAGCCGGGGAGCTGTTTTTT
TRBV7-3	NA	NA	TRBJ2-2	CASSLVPNTGELFF	TGTGCCAGCAGCTTGGTACCGAACACCGGGGAGCTGTTTTTT
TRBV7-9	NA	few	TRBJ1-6	CASSIQGLSSPLHF	TGTGCCAGCAGTATTCAAGGTCTTAGTTCACCCCTCCACTTT
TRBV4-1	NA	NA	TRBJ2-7	CASSPGLRDDYEQYF	TGCGCCAGCAGCCCGGGCCTGAGGGACGACTACGAGCAGTACTTC
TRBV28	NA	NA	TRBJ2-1	CASSLNLAVEQFF	TGTGCCAGCAGTTTGAATCTAGCAGTTGAGCAGTTCTTC
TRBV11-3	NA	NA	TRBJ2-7	CASSGRVSYEQYF	TGTGCCAGCAGCGGCAGGGTCTCCTACGAGCAGTACTTC
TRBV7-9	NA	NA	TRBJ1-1	CASSLRAGEAFF	TGTGCCAGCAGCTTAAGGGCGGGGGAAGCTTTCTTT
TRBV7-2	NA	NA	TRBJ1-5	CASSLVGSNQPQHF	TGTGCCAGCAGCTTAGTTGGGTCCAATCAGCCCCAGCATTTT
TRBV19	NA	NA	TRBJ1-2	CASSLGRDNYGYTF	TGTGCCAGTAGTCTCGGCAGGGATAACTATGGCTACACCTTC
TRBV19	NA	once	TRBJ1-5	CASGISENQPQHF	TGCGCCAGTGGTATTTCAGAAAATCAGCCCCAGCATTTT
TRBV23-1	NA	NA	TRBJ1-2	CAGSGGLFGYTF	TGCGCCGGAAGCGGGGGCCTCTTTGGCTACACCTTC
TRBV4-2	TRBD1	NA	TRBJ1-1	CASSPRQGGGTEAFF	TGTGCCAGCAGCCCAAGACAGGGAGGAGGCACTGAAGCTTTCTTT
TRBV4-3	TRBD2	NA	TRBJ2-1	CASSLRTSRSYNEQFF	TGCGCCAGCAGCCTACGGACTAGCAGATCCTACAATGAGCAGTTCTTC
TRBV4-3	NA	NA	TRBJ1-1	CASSQERSLNTEAFF	TGCGCCAGCAGCCAAGAGCGGAGCCTTAACACTGAAGCTTTCTTT
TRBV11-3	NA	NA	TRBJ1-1	CASEGVTGGTEAFF	TGTGCCAGCGAGGGCGTGACAGGAGGAACTGAAGCTTTCTTT
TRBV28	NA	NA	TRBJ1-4	CASTRRGANEKLFF	TGTGCCAGCACCCGCCGGGGGGCTAATGAAAAACTGTTTTTT
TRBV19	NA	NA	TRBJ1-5	CASSGQYYSNQPQHF	TGTGCCAGTAGCGGACAGTACTATAGCAATCAGCCCCAGCATTTT
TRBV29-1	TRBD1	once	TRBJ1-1	CSVDRGTEAFF	TGCAGCGTCGACAGGGGCACTGAAGCTTTCTTT
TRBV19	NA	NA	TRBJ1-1	CASSSSEAFF	TGTGCCAGTAGTTCTTCGGAAGCTTTCTTT
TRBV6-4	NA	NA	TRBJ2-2	CASSVYRNTGELFF	TGTGCCAGCAGTGTATACCGGAACACCGGGGAGCTGTTTTTT
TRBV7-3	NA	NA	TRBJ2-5	CASSRTFSQETQYF	TGTGCCAGCAGCCGGACGTTCTCCCAAGAGACCCAGTACTTC
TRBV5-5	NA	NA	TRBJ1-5	CASSTTGHRNQPQHF	TGTGCCAGCAGCACCACGGGACACCGCAATCAGCCCCAGCATTTT
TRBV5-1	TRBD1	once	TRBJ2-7	CASSLGDSPLYEQYF	TGCGCCAGCAGCCTCGGGGACAGTCCCCTTTACGAGCAGTACTTC
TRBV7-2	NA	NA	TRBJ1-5	CASSLSRNQPQHF	TGTGCCAGCAGCTTGAGCCGAAATCAGCCCCAGCATTTT
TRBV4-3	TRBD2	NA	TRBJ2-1	CASSRELADHGNEQFF	TGCGCCAGCAGCCGCGAGCTAGCGGATCATGGGAATGAGCAGTTCTTC
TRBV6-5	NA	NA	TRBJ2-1	CASSQGYNEQFF	TGTGCCAGCAGCCAGGGGTACAATGAGCAGTTCTTC
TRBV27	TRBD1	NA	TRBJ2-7	CASKPRGTGSYEQYF	TGTGCCAGCAAGCCTAGGGGGACAGGGTCCTACGAGCAGTACTTC
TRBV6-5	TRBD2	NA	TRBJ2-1	CASTALAGGGEQFF	TGTGCCAGCACTGCACTAGCGGGAGGTGGTGAGCAGTTCTTC
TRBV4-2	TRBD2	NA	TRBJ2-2	CASSRRSGTSVPGELFF	TGTGCCAGCAGCCGCCGTTCCGGGACTAGCGTGCCCGGGGAGCTGTTTTTT
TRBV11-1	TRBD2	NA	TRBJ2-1	CASRPGLAGEGQFF	TGTGCCAGCAGACCGGGACTAGCGGGGGAGGGGCAGTTCTTC
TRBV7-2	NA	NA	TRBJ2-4	CASSLRGKNIQYF	TGTGCCAGCAGCTTACGGGGGAAAAACATTCAGTACTTC
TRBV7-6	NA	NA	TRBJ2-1	CASSLAGYEQFF	TGTGCCAGCAGCTTAGCCGGGTATGAGCAGTTCTTC
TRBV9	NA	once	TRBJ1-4	CASSVASEGEKLFF	TGTGCCAGCAGCGTAGCGTCGGAAGGGGAAAAACTGTTTTTT
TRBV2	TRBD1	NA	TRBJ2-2	CASSGDRGSTGELFF	TGTGCCAGCAGTGGGGACAGGGGAAGCACCGGGGAGCTGTTTTTT
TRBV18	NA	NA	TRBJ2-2	CASSPIGAKTGELFF	TGTGCCAGCTCACCAATAGGGGCCAAAACCGGGGAGCTGTTTTTT
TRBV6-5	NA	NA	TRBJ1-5	CASSYSRWEPQHF	TGTGCCAGCAGTTACTCGAGGTGGGAGCCCCAGCATTTT
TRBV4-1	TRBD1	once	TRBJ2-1	CASSLGQGPYNEQFF	TGCGCCAGCAGCCTTGGACAGGGTCCATACAATGAGCAGTTCTTC
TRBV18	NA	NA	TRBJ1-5	CASSPGDQPQHF	TGTGCCAGCTCACCAGGCGATCAGCCCCAGCATTTT
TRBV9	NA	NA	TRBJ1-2	CASSPLAARGYTF	TGTGCCAGCAGCCCGCTGGCCGCTCGTGGCTACACCTTC
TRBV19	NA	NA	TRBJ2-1	CASSIQTGIGEQFF	TGTGCCAGTAGTATCCAGACAGGAATCGGGGAGCAGTTCTTC
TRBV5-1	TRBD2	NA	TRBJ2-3	CASSLVLAGSDLGTQYF	TGCGCCAGCAGCTTGGTGTTAGCGGGATCCGATCTCGGTACGCAGTATTTT
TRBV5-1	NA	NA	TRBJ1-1	CASSFDTDTEAFF	TGCGCCAGCAGCTTCGACACCGACACTGAAGCTTTCTTT
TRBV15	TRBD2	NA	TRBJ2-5	CATSRAGTGGETQYF	TGTGCCACCAGCAGAGCCGGGACGGGGGGAGAGACCCAGTACTTC
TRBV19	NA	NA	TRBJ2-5	CASSFGSIETQYF	TGTGCCAGTAGTTTTGGGTCGATAGAGACCCAGTACTTC
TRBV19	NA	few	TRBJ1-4	CASSTQGSNEKLFF	TGTGCCAGTAGCACACAGGGAAGTAATGAAAAACTGTTTTTT
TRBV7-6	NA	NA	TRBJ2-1	CASSSARQAKQFF	TGTGCCAGCAGCTCCGCCCGACAGGCCAAGCAGTTCTTC
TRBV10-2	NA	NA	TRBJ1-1	CASIRGSGTEAFF	TGCGCCAGCATTCGGGGGTCGGGCACTGAAGCTTTCTTT